This TCR beta chain was sequenced in a study of graft-versus-host responses after intestinal transplantation. Across the whole study: Tacrolimus and steroids were given for about 3 years to all recipients after anti-thymocyte globulin induction. Study-level points and caveats: GvH clonotypes were identified within recipient marrow, with a subset emerging first in ileum or blood.

Sample share makes this clone medium-sized. Libraries were prepared by immunoSEQ multiplex PCR; TCRdb keeps only in-frame clonotypes and omits some of them. The data contain about 11,000 clones, roughly 30% of them singletons. The CDR3 has 13 amino acids. V lost 6 bases and J 3 bases, leaving 11 bases between the germline ends. CDR1 ENHRY and CDR2 SYGVKD come from the germline V gene. The V gene is TRBV10-3, the J gene TRBJ1-1; tentative D call: TRBD1 (6 bases). The sequencing here drew on alloreactive CD4+ T cells from a mixed lymphocyte reaction culture, taken before transplantation. Subset given: CFSE-low proliferating T cells sorted from approximately six-day pre-transplant mixed lymphocyte reaction (GvH or HvG direction). The clonotype comes from a human patient who was an organ donor for intestinal transplantation. The CDR3 reads CAISQKGDTEAFF. The CDR3 region has the DNA TGTGCCATCAGCCAGAAGGGGGACACTGAAGCTTTCTTT.